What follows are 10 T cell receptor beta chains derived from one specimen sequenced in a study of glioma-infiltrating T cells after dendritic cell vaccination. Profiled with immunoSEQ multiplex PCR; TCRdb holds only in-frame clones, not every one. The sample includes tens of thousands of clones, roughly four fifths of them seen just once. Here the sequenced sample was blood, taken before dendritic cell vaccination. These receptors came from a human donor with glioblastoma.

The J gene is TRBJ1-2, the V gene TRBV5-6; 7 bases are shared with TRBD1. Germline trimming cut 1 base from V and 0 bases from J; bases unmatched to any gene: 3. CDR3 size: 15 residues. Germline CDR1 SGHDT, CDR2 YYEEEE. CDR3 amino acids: CASSLRGPANYGYTF. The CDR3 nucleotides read TGTGCCAGCAGCTTGAGGGGGCCAGCTAACTATGGCTACACCTTC.

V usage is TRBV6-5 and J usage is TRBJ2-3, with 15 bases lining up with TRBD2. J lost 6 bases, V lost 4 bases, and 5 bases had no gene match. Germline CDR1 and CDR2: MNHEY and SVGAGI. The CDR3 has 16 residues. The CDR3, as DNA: TGTGCCAGCAGTTGGACTAGCGGGGGGGCAGTGGATACGCAGTATTTT. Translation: CASSWTSGGAVDTQYF.

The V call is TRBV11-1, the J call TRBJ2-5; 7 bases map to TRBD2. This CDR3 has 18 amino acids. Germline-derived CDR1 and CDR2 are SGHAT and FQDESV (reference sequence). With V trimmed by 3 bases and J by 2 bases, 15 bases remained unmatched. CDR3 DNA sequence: TGTGCCAGCAGCTTTCGCCGGGGGGTGAGCCGTGGACAAGAGACCCAGTACTTC. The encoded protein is CASSFRRGVSRGQETQYF.

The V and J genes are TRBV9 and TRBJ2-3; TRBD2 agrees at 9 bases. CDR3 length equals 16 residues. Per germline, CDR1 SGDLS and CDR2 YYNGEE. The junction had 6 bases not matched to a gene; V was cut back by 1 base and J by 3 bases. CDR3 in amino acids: CASSVTGGGATDTQYF. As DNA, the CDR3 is TGTGCCAGCAGCGTAACGGGCGGGGGGGCAACAGATACGCAGTATTTT.

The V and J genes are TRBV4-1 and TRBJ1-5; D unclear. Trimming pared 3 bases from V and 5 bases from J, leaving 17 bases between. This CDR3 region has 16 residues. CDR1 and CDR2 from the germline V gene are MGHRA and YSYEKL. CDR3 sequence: CASSQGREGDDQPQHF. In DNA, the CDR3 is TGCGCCAGCAGCCAGGGGAGGGAGGGTGATGATCAGCCCCAGCATTTT.

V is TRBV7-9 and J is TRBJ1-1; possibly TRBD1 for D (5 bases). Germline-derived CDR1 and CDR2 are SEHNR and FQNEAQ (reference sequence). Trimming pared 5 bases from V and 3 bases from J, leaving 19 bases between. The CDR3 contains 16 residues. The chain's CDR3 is CASSPRGGSVYTEAFF. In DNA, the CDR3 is TGTGCCAGCAGCCCACGGGGGGGTAGTGTTTACACTGAAGCTTTCTTT.

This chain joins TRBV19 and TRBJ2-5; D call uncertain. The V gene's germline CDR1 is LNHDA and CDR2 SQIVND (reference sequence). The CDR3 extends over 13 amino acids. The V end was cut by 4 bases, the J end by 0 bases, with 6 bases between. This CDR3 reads CASSRAYQETQYF. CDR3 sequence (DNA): TGTGCCAGTAGTAGGGCGTACCAAGAGACCCAGTACTTC.

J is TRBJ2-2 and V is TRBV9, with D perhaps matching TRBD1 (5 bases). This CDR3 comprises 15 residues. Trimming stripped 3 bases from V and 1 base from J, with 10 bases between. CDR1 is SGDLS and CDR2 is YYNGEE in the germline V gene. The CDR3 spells CASSGRQGNTGELFF. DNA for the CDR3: TGTGCCAGCAGCGGGCGGCAGGGGAACACCGGGGAGCTGTTTTTT.

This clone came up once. CDR3 bases: TGTGCCTGGAGTGCCGGGACAGAGAACTACGAGCAGTACTTC. This sequence encodes CAWSAGTENYEQYF. V and J are TRBV30 and TRBJ2-7; 7 nucleotides align to TRBD1. The CDR3 sequence is 14 residues long. Germline V CDR1 and CDR2: GTSNPN, SVGIG (reference sequence). With 1 base clipped from V and 3 bases from J, the junction kept 6 bases outside the gene matches.

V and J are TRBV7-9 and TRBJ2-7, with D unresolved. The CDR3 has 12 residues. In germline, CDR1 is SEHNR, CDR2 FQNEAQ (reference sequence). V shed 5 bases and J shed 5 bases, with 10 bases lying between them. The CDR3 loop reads CASSPSVDEQYF. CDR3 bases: TGTGCCAGCAGCCCTTCAGTGGACGAGCAGTACTTC.